A selection of T cell receptor beta chains follows, all from one sample in a study of control samples from healthy donors and cancer patients. TCRdb's copy holds only in-frame clones and misses some; the assay was immunoSEQ multiplex PCR. The sample holds some 120,000 clones, about 94% seen once. Sequencing was done on a sample of blood. The receptors shown here come from a man aged 25-45 years in good health. The CDR3 runs from the conserved cysteine through the conserved F or W. D genes are given only for firm matches. Only some rows state a clone size, as once, few, many or a class for expanded clones.

j_call	d_call	v_call	clone_size	cdr3_nt	cdr3_aa
TRBJ1-2	-	TRBV27	-	TGTGCCAGCAGTTTATCGAATGGGCAGGTTCCCTATGGCTACACCTTC	CASSLSNGQVPYGYTF
TRBJ1-2	-	TRBV4-2	-	TGTGCCAGCAGCCAAGAAAGAAGGGGAGGGGACTATGGCTACACCTTC	CASSQERRGGDYGYTF
TRBJ1-1	-	TRBV6-6	once	TGTGCCAGCACTCGGGACCCCATGAACACTGAAGCTTTCTTT	CASTRDPMNTEAFF
TRBJ1-2	-	TRBV11-2	-	TGTGCCAGCAGCCTGGGGCGCGGCGCCTATGGCTACACCTTC	CASSLGRGAYGYTF
TRBJ2-7	-	TRBV28	-	TGTGCCAGCAGCCTCAGGGTAGCCGAGCAGTACTTC	CASSLRVAEQYF
TRBJ1-1	-	TRBV19	-	TGTGCCAGTACTCAACAGGGTCGGGGCACTGAAGCTTTCTTT	CASTQQGRGTEAFF
TRBJ2-1	TRBD2	TRBV6-5	-	TGTGCCAGCAGTCGTGTGGCTAGCGGGGACAATGAGCAGTTCTTC	CASSRVASGDNEQFF
TRBJ2-7	-	TRBV15	-	TGTGCCACCAGCAGAGTGGAGGGAATGAACGAGCAGTACTTC	CATSRVEGMNEQYF
TRBJ2-2	TRBD1	TRBV5-1	-	TGCGCCAGCCCGCGACCCGGGATTGTGGGACAGGGGACCGGGGAGCTGTTTTTT	CASPRPGIVGQGTGELFF
TRBJ2-5	TRBD2	TRBV20-1	-	TGCAGTGCTAGTGAGCAGGGAGGGTACCAAGAGACCCAGTACTTC	CSASEQGGYQETQYF
TRBJ2-1	TRBD1	TRBV7-9	-	TGTGCCAGCATCCCGACAGGGAACTACAATGAGCAGTTCTTC	CASIPTGNYNEQFF
TRBJ1-1	-	TRBV2	-	TGTGCCAGCAGTGAAGCCGCAGGGGTAGGAACTGAAGCTTTCTTT	CASSEAAGVGTEAFF
TRBJ1-1	-	TRBV12-3/TRBV12-4	-	TGTGCCAGCAGTTTAGAATGGGCTGAAGCTTTCTTT	CASSLEWAEAFF
TRBJ2-3	-	TRBV2	-	TGTGCCAGCATCTTTAGCTTAAGGCCCCAGGCGCAGTATTTT	CASIFSLRPQAQYF
TRBJ1-5	-	TRBV5-5	-	TGTGCCAGCAGCTTGTTCCTCTATTCTAATCAGCCCCAGCATTTT	CASSLFLYSNQPQHF
TRBJ1-1	TRBD1	TRBV12-5	-	TGTGCTAGTGGAACAGGACAGGGGGCGAACACTGAAGCTTTCTTT	CASGTGQGANTEAFF
TRBJ2-1	TRBD1	TRBV7-8	medium-sized	TGTGCCAGCAGCTTAGGGACAGGGGCCAACAATGAGCAGTTCTTC	CASSLGTGANNEQFF
TRBJ1-3	TRBD1	TRBV10-3	-	TGTGCCATCAGCCAAGGGACAGGGAGCTCTGGAAACACCATATATTTT	CAISQGTGSSGNTIYF
TRBJ1-6	-	TRBV11-2	-	TGTGCCAGCAGCCTCCGGGGTAGGGGCCAAGATTCACCCCTCCACTTT	CASSLRGRGQDSPLHF
TRBJ2-2	-	TRBV6-2/TRBV6-3	-	TGTGCCAGCAGTTACCAACTGAACACCGGGGAGCTGTTTTTT	CASSYQLNTGELFF
TRBJ2-1	TRBD1	TRBV27	-	TGTGCCAGCAGTTTATCTAAGGGAGGACAGGGTTGGAATGAGCAGTTCTTC	CASSLSKGGQGWNEQFF
TRBJ1-1	-	TRBV5-1	-	TGCGCCAGCAGCGATCCCCGGCAGGTGGTCGCCGAAGCTTTCTTT	CASSDPRQVVAEAFF
TRBJ2-3	TRBD2	TRBV19	-	TGTGCCAGTAGTATCCGACTAGCGGGGGCCGGGAGCACAGATACGCAGTATTTT	CASSIRLAGAGSTDTQYF
TRBJ2-1	-	TRBV7-9	-	TGTGCCAGCAGCGGAAGCCAAGGGGGTAAACAGTTCTTC	CASSGSQGGKQFF
TRBJ1-1	-	TRBV3-1/TRBV3-2	-	TGTGCCAGCGATTTTTTAAGGGGGGACACTGAAGCTTTCTTT	CASDFLRGDTEAFF
TRBJ1-5	TRBD1	TRBV19	-	TGTGCCAGTAGTATAATGACAGGGTTGGGCAATCAGCCCCAGCATTTT	CASSIMTGLGNQPQHF
TRBJ1-4	-	TRBV15	-	TGTGCCACCAGCAGAGTTTATAAAGTAATCGGGGAAAAACTGTTTTTT	CATSRVYKVIGEKLFF